This T cell receptor (beta chain) was observed in a study of OX40 agonist ivuxolimab in advanced cancers. On the study more broadly: The dose-escalation cohort had hepatocellular carcinoma, melanoma, renal cell or head and neck cancer. Overall study results and limits: Dose levels from 0.1 to 3.0 mg/kg saw CD4+ and CD8+ blood T cells expand clonally by week 6.

Systemic immunosuppression or autoimmune disease history was grounds to exclude patients. As for this clone: Its antigen is undetermined.

The table came from immunoSEQ multiplex PCR; TCRdb's copy has only in-frame clones and leaves some out. Counted here are tens of thousands of clones, around 88% occurring once; the ten biggest clones make up 25% to 40%. Germline CDR1 reads SGDLS; CDR2 reads YYNGEE. Trimming left V 4 bases short and J 0 bases short, with 17 bases between. The CDR3 is 16 residues long. The sequence derives from an adult with an advanced solid tumor such as melanoma, head and neck, liver or kidney cancer. The sample in question was CD4+ or CD8+ T cells sorted from blood, obtained in a trial of the OX40 agonist ivuxolimab. The chain uses TRBV9 and TRBJ2-7; D is unresolved. For the CDR3, the DNA is TGTGCCAGCAGCCCCAGTGGTGCGGCTTTCTCCTACGAGCAGTACTTC. Its translation: CASSPSGAAFSYEQYF.